A selection of T cell receptor beta chains follows, all from one sample in a study of CD8 T cells in ankylosing spondylitis. MiXCR, run by TCRdb on the 5' RACE reads, gives a single entry per CDR3 protein. The sample yields roughly 700,000 distinct CDR3 sequences, 15% to 20% seen once. The sample was blood, either unsorted or a sorted T cell fraction (not recorded which). These receptor sequences come from a male donor with ankylosing spondylitis. Each CDR3 is given with its conserved first and last residue. The order of the fields is CDR3 protein, CDR3 DNA, J gene, V gene, D gene, clone size. A D gene is named only where the DNA matches it firmly. Clone size is shown for a subset of rows, as once, few, many or a class of expanded clone.

cdr3_aa: CASSQNSLAAHQETQYF
cdr3_nt: TGTGCCAGCAGCCAAAATAGTCTAGCGGCCCACCAAGAGACCCAGTACTTC
j_call: TRBJ2-5
v_call: TRBV4-2
d_call: TRBD2
clone_size: NA

cdr3_aa: CSATQEGYGYTF
cdr3_nt: TGCAGTGCTACCCAGGAGGGATATGGCTACACCTTC
j_call: TRBJ1-2
v_call: TRBV20-1
d_call: NA
clone_size: few

cdr3_aa: CASSSPLSGGSYNEQFF
cdr3_nt: TGCGCCAGCAGCTCCCCCCTTAGCGGGGGATCCTACAATGAGCAGTTCTTC
j_call: TRBJ2-1
v_call: TRBV5-1
d_call: TRBD2
clone_size: few

cdr3_aa: CASSQGRDPTDTQYF
cdr3_nt: TGCGCCAGCAGCCAAGGGCGGGACCCCACAGATACGCAGTATTTT
j_call: TRBJ2-3
v_call: TRBV4-1
d_call: NA
clone_size: NA

cdr3_aa: CSARVVALYNEQFF
cdr3_nt: TGCAGTGCCCGCGTGGTAGCGCTCTACAATGAGCAGTTCTTC
j_call: TRBJ2-1
v_call: TRBV20-1
d_call: NA
clone_size: few

cdr3_aa: CASIPGLAVYNEQFF
cdr3_nt: TGTGCCAGCATTCCGGGACTAGCGGTCTACAATGAGCAGTTCTTC
j_call: TRBJ2-1
v_call: TRBV6-1
d_call: TRBD2
clone_size: many

cdr3_aa: CSAEPGGGNVEQYF
cdr3_nt: TGCAGTGCTGAACCGGGAGGCGGGAATGTGGAGCAGTACTTC
j_call: TRBJ2-7
v_call: TRBV20-1
d_call: TRBD2
clone_size: NA

cdr3_aa: CASSQGSEAFF
cdr3_nt: TGTGCCAGCAGCCAAGGATCTGAAGCTTTCTTT
j_call: TRBJ1-1
v_call: TRBV3-1
d_call: NA
clone_size: many

cdr3_aa: CSAAPTGSGNTIYF
cdr3_nt: TGCAGTGCGGCCCCGACAGGCTCTGGAAACACCATATATTTT
j_call: TRBJ1-3
v_call: TRBV20-1
d_call: NA
clone_size: NA

cdr3_aa: CSAPPGTAVYNEQFF
cdr3_nt: TGCAGTGCCCCGCCCGGGACTGCCGTCTACAATGAGCAGTTCTTC
j_call: TRBJ2-1
v_call: TRBV20-1
d_call: NA
clone_size: NA

cdr3_aa: CAISESKGPINQPQHF
cdr3_nt: TGTGCCATCAGTGAGTCGAAGGGGCCGATCAATCAGCCCCAGCATTTT
j_call: TRBJ1-5
v_call: TRBV10-3
d_call: NA
clone_size: NA

cdr3_aa: CASSSRQGGNQPQHF
cdr3_nt: TGTGCCAGCAGTTCCCGACAGGGCGGCAATCAGCCCCAGCATTTT
j_call: TRBJ1-5
v_call: TRBV12-3/TRBV12-4
d_call: TRBD1
clone_size: NA

cdr3_aa: CAISKAGTDEAFF
cdr3_nt: TGTGCCATCAGTAAGGCCGGGACAGATGAAGCTTTCTTT
j_call: TRBJ1-1
v_call: TRBV10-3
d_call: TRBD1
clone_size: few

cdr3_aa: CASSLTPDGDTQYF
cdr3_nt: TGTGCCAGCAGCTTAACCCCTGACGGAGATACGCAGTATTTT
j_call: TRBJ2-3
v_call: TRBV7-3
d_call: NA
clone_size: few

cdr3_aa: CASSDGPSTEAFF
cdr3_nt: TGTGCCAGCAGTGATGGCCCGAGCACTGAAGCTTTCTTT
j_call: TRBJ1-1
v_call: TRBV2
d_call: NA
clone_size: NA

cdr3_aa: CASSPQGGQASVRYF
cdr3_nt: TGTGCCAGCAGCCCCCAGGGGGGGCAGGCAAGCGTTCGGTACTTC
j_call: TRBJ2-7
v_call: TRBV27
d_call: NA
clone_size: NA

cdr3_aa: CASSYPPGAFF
cdr3_nt: TGTGCCAGCAGTTACCCCCCGGGAGCTTTCTTT
j_call: TRBJ1-1
v_call: TRBV6-5
d_call: NA
clone_size: NA

cdr3_aa: CASSSPTRQYF
cdr3_nt: TGTGCCAGCAGTTCGCCGACTCGTCAGTACTTC
j_call: TRBJ2-4
v_call: TRBV28
d_call: NA
clone_size: few

cdr3_aa: CSARASGRALTDTQYF
cdr3_nt: TGCAGTGCTAGAGCTAGCGGGAGGGCCCTAACAGATACGCAGTATTTT
j_call: TRBJ2-3
v_call: TRBV20-1
d_call: TRBD2
clone_size: NA

cdr3_aa: CAISGISGNEQFF
cdr3_nt: TGTGCCATCAGTGGTATTAGCGGGAATGAGCAGTTCTTC
j_call: TRBJ2-1
v_call: TRBV10-3
d_call: TRBD2
clone_size: NA